This TCR beta chain came from a study of cytomegalovirus exposure and HLA in healthy donors. In the PCR, 60 Vbeta and 13 Jbeta primers were used. Profiling relied on immunoSEQ multiplex PCR, and the TCRdb table lists in-frame clones only, not all of them. The sample includes fewer than 130,000 clones, 70% of them seen just once. Sequenced input: PBMCs. This TCR was recovered from a man aged 35 to 55 in good health and CMV-seropositive.

The CDR3 nucleotides read TGTGCCAGTAGTCCGCCCTCGGTTTACTATGGCTACACCTTC. It translates to CASSPPSVYYGYTF. This sequence joins TRBV19 and TRBJ1-2; D is ambiguous. Trimming stripped 5 bases from V and 3 bases from J, with 13 bases between. There are 14 residues in the CDR3. Germline V gene lookup returns CDR1 LNHDA and CDR2 SQIVND (reference sequence).